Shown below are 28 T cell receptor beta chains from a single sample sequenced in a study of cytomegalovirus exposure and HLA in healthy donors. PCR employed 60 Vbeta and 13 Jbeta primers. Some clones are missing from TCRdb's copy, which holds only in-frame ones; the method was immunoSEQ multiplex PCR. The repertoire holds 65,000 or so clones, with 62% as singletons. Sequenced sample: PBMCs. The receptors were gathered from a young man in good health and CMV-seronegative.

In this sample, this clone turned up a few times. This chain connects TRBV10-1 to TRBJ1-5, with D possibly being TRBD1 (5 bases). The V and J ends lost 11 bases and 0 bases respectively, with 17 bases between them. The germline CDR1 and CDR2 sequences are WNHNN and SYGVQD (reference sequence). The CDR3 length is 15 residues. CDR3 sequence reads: CAVLGQPYSNQPQHF. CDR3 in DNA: TGCGCCGTACTGGGGCAGCCATATAGCAATCAGCCCCAGCATTTT.

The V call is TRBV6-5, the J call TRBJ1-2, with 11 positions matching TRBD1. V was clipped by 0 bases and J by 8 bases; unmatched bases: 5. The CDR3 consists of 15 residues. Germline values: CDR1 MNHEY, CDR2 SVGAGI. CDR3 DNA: TGTGCCAGCAGTTACTCATGGGGACAGGGGGAGGGCTACACCTTC. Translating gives CASSYSWGQGEGYTF.

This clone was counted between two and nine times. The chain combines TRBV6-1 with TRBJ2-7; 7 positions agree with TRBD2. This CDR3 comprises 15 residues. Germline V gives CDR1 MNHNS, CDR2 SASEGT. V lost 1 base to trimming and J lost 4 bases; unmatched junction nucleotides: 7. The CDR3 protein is CASSEGSRGGYEQYF. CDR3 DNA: TGTGCCAGCAGTGAAGGTAGTCGGGGAGGGTACGAGCAGTACTTC.

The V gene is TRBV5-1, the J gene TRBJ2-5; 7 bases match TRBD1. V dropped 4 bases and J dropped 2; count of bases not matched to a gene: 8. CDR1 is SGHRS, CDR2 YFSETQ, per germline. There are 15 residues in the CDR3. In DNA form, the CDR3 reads TGCGCCAGCAGCCACAGGGGACAGACACAAGAGACCCAGTACTTC. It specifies CASSHRGQTQETQYF.

The CDR3 sequence is CASSTQAIDNSPLHF. The CDR3 coding sequence is TGCGCCAGCAGCACCCAAGCTATCGATAATTCACCCCTCCACTTT. This rearrangement joins TRBV5-1 to TRBJ1-6; D not resolved. The germline CDR1 and CDR2 sequences are SGHRS and YFSETQ. The CDR3 is 15 amino acids. V lost 4 bases to trimming and J lost 5 bases, with 13 bases between them.

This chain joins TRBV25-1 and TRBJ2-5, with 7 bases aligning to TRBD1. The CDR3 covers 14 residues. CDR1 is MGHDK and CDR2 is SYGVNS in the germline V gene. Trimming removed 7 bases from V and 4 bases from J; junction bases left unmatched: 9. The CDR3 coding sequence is TGTGCCAGCACCTTGACAGGGACCGCAGAGACCCAGTACTTC. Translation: CASTLTGTAETQYF.

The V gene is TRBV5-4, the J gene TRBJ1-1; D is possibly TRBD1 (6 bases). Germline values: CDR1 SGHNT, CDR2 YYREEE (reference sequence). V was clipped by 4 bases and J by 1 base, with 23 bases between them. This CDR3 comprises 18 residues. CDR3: CASSTGRDPGHPNTEAFF. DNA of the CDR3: TGTGCCAGCAGCACTGGCAGGGATCCGGGACACCCGAACACTGAAGCTTTCTTT.

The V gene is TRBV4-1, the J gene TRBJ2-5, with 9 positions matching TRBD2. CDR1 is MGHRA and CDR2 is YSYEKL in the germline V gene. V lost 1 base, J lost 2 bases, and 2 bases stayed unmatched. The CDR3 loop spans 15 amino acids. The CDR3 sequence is CASSQGGGGQETQYF. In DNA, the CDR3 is TGCGCCAGCAGCCAAGGCGGGGGGGGACAAGAGACCCAGTACTTC.

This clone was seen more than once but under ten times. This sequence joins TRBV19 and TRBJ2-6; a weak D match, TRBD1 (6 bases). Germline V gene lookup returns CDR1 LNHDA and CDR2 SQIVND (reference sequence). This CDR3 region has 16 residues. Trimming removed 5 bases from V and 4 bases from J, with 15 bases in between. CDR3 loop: CASSPDSGTGANVLTF. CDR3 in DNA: TGTGCCAGTAGTCCAGACTCCGGGACAGGGGCCAACGTCCTGACTTTC.

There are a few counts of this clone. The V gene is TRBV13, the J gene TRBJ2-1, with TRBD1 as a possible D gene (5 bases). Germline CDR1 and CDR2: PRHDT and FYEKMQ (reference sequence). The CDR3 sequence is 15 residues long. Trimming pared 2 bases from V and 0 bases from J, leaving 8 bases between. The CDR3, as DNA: TGTGCCAGCAGCTTAAAAGGGGTCTCCTACAATGAGCAGTTCTTC. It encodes CASSLKGVSYNEQFF.

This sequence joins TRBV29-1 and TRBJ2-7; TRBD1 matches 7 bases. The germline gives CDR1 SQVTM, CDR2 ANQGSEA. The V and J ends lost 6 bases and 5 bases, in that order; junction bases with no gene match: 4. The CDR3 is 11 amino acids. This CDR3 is CSVTGFNEQYF. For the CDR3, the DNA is TGCAGCGTGACAGGGTTCAACGAGCAGTACTTC.

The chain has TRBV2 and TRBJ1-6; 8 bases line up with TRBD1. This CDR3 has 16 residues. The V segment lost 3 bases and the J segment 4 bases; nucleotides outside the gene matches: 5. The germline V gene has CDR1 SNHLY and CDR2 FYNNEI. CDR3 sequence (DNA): TGTGCCAGCAGTGATGGAACAGGGGGTTATAATTCACCCCTCCACTTT. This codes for CASSDGTGGYNSPLHF.

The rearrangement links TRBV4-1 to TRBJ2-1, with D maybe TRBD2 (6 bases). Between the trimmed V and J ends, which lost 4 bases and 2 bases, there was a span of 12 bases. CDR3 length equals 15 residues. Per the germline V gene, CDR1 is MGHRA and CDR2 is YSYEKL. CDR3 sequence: CASSPSPGAYNEQFF. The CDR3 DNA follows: TGCGCCAGCAGCCCCAGTCCGGGAGCCTACAATGAGCAGTTCTTC.

CDR3: CASRGEQGGFTEAFF. DNA for the CDR3: TGTGCCAGCAGGGGGGAACAGGGGGGGTTCACTGAAGCTTTCTTT. The genes are TRBV7-2 and TRBJ1-1; 8 positions agree with TRBD1. V lost 6 bases to trimming and J lost 4 bases; unmatched junction nucleotides: 10. Germline V gene sequence: CDR1 SGHTA, CDR2 FQGNSA. The CDR3 is made up of 15 amino acids.

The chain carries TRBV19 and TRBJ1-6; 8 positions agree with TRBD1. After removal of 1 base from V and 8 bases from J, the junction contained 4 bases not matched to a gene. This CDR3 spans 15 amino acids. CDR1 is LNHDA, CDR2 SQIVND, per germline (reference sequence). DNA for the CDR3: TGTGCCAGTAGTATAGTGGACAGGGTGCATTCACCCCTCCACTTT. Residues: CASSIVDRVHSPLHF.

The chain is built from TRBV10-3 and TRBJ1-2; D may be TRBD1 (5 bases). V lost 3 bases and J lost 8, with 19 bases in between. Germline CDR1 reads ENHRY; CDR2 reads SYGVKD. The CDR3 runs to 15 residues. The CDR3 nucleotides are TGTGCCATCAGTGATAGCGGGGGTCGAGGGGACGGCTACACCTTC. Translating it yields CAISDSGGRGDGYTF.

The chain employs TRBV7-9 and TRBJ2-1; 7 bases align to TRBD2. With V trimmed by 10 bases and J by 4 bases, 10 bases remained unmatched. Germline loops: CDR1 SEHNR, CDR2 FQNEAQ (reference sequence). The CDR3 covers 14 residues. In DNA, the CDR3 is TGTGCCACGGCAGCGGGGACGGGATACAATGAGCAGTTCTTC. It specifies CATAAGTGYNEQFF. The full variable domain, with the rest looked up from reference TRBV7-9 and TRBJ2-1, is DTGVSQNPRHKITKRGQNVTFRCDPISEHNRLYWYRQTLGQGPEFLTYFQNEAQLEKSRLLSDRFSAERPKGSFSTLEIQRTEQGDSAMYLCATAAGTGYNEQFFGPGTRLTVL.

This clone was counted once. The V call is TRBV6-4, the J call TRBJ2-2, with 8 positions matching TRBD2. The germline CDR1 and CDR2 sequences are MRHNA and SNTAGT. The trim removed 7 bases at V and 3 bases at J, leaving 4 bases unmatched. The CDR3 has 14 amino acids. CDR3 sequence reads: CASMEAGDTGELFF. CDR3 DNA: TGTGCCAGCATGGAAGCGGGGGACACCGGGGAGCTGTTTTTT.

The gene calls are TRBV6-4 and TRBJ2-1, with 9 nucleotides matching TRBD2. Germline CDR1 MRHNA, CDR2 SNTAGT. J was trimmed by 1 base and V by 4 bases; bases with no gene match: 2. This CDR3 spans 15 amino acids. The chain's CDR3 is CASSAAGGSYNEQFF. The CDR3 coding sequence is TGTGCCAGCAGTGCCGCGGGGGGGTCCTACAATGAGCAGTTCTTC.

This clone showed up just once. The CDR3 loop reads CASSDLAGTGLLSYGYTF. The DNA for the CDR3 is TGTGCCAGCAGTGACCTAGCGGGGACAGGACTACTTTCCTATGGCTACACCTTC. The chain joins TRBV2 to TRBJ1-2; 8 nucleotides align to TRBD1. The CDR3 runs 18 residues. Germline V gene data show CDR1 as SNHLY and CDR2 as FYNNEI. Trimming at V came to 3 bases and at J to 4 bases, leaving 16 bases not matched to a gene.

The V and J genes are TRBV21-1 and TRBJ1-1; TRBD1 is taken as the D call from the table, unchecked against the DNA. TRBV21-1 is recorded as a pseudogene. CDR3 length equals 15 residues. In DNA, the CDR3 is TGTGCCAGCAGCCTTCGACAGGGTCCCAACACTGAAGCTTTCTTT. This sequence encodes CASSLRQGPNTEAFF.

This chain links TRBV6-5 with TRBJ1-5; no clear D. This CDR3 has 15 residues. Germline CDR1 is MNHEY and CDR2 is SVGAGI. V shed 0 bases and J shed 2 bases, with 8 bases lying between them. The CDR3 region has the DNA TGTGCCAGCAGTTACTCTCGGTTAGGCAATCAGCCCCAGCATTTT. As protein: CASSYSRLGNQPQHF.

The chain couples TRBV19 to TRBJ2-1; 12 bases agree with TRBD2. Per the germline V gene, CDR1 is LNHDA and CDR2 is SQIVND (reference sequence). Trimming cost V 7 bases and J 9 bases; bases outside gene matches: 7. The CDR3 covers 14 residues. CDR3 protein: CASKLAGGLGEQFF. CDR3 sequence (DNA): TGTGCCAGTAAGCTAGCGGGGGGGCTTGGTGAGCAGTTCTTC.

The CDR3 sequence: CASSRLAGGNTGELFF. DNA for the CDR3: TGTGCCAGCAGTCGACTAGCGGGGGGGAACACCGGGGAGCTGTTTTTT. J is TRBJ2-2 and V is TRBV2; 13 bases are a match to TRBD2. The CDR3 is made up of 16 amino acids. Germline CDR1 and CDR2: SNHLY and FYNNEI. With 5 bases clipped from V and 1 base from J, the junction kept 1 base outside the gene matches.

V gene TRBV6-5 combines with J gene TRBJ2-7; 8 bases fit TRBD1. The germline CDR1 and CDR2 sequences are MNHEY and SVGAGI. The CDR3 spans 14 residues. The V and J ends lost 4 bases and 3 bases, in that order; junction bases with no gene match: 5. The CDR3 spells CASSSDRGGYEQYF. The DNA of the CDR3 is TGTGCCAGCAGTTCCGACAGGGGAGGCTACGAGCAGTACTTC.

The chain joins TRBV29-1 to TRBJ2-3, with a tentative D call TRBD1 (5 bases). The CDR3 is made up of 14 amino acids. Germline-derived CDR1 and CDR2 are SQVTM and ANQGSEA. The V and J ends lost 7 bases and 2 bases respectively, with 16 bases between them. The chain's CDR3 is CSALGQGYTDTQYF. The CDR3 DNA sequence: TGCAGCGCCCTGGGCCAGGGTTACACAGATACGCAGTATTTT.

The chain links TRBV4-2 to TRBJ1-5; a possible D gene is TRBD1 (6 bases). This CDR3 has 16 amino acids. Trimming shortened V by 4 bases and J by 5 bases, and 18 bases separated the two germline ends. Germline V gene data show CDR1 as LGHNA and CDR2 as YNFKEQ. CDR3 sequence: CASSLVVGTNYQPQHF. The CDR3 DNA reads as TGTGCCAGCAGCCTAGTTGTGGGGACAAATTATCAGCCCCAGCATTTT.

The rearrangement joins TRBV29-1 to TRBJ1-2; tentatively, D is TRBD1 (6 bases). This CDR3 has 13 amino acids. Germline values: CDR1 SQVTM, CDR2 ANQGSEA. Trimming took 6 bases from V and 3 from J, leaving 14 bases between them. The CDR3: CSVPTGTHYGYTF. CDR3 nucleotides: TGCAGCGTGCCCACCGGGACACACTATGGCTACACCTTC.